A single sample is the source of the 10 T cell receptor beta chains below, sequenced in a study of T cell changes during pregnancy in multiple sclerosis (dated 2019 in TCRdb). Receptors were amplified or captured by the immunoSEQ multiplex PCR assay. TCRdb obtained this table from immuneACCESS and retained in-frame rearrangements with V and J assigned. These tables miss some clones; where compared with another copy, unresolved V genes account for less than half of the shortfall, and the remainder is unexplained. Present in this sample are some 60,000 clones, 90% of which were seen just once. The top ten hold less than 4% of the sample. The input for sequencing was peripheral blood, taken in the first trimester of pregnancy. The receptors derive from a female donor in good health, enrolled as a control in a pregnancy study.

This chain uses TRBV28 with TRBJ2-1; 12 bases fit TRBD2. Germline V gives CDR1 MDHEN, CDR2 SYDVKM. There are 14 residues in the CDR3. V dropped 7 bases and J dropped 4; count of bases not matched to a gene: 2. The CDR3 reads CASNLAGGYNEQFF. The CDR3 DNA follows: TGTGCCAGCAATCTAGCGGGAGGGTACAATGAGCAGTTCTTC.

This chain connects TRBV7-3 to TRBJ2-2, with TRBD1 identical over 7 bases. The CDR3 loop spans 14 amino acids. J lost 1 base, V lost 6 bases, and 2 bases had no gene match. Germline lookup yields CDR1 SGHTA and CDR2 FQGTGA. The CDR3 region has the DNA TGTGCCAGCAGGAGACAGGGGAACACCGGGGAGCTGTTTTTT. It translates to CASRRQGNTGELFF. The full variable domain, rest sourced from reference TRBV7-3 and TRBJ2-2, is GAGVSQTPSNKVTEKGKYVELRCDPISGHTALYWYRQSLGQGPEFLIYFQGTGAADDSGLPNDRFFAVRPEGSVSTLKIQRTERGDSAVYLCASRRQGNTGELFFGEGSRLTVL.

The rearrangement uses TRBV27 and TRBJ2-1; 8 nucleotides line up with TRBD2. This CDR3 comprises 13 residues. V dropped 3 bases and J dropped 9; count of bases not matched to a gene: 4. Germline-derived CDR1 and CDR2 are MNHEY and SMNVEV (reference sequence). The CDR3 loop is CASSFGLALEQFF. The DNA for the CDR3 is TGTGCCAGCAGTTTCGGACTAGCTCTTGAGCAGTTCTTC.

This CDR3 reads CASGPSSAYEQYF. The CDR3 DNA follows: TGTGCCAGCGGGCCCTCTAGCGCTTACGAGCAGTACTTC. The chain employs TRBV6-5 and TRBJ2-7; weak D call: TRBD2 (6 bases). The length of the CDR3 is 13 residues. The ends were cut back, 8 bases at V and 4 bases at J, with 15 bases in the middle. CDR1 and CDR2 from the germline V gene are MNHEY and SVGAGI.

The V gene is TRBV7-2, the J gene TRBJ2-1, with TRBD2 identical over 10 bases. Unmatched junction bases numbered 3, after V lost 5 bases and J lost 2 bases. CDR3 length: 15 amino acids. CDR1 and CDR2 from the germline V gene are SGHTA and FQGNSA. CDR3 DNA: TGTGCCAGCAGCCCTAGCGGGAGTGCCTACAATGAGCAGTTCTTC. Protein: CASSPSGSAYNEQFF. Full variable domain (remainder filled in from reference TRBV7-2 and TRBJ2-1): GAGVSQSPSNKVTEKGKDVELRCDPISGHTALYWYRQSLGQGLEFLIYFQGNSAPDKSGLPSDRFSAERTGGSVSTLTIQRTQQEDSAVYLCASSPSGSAYNEQFFGPGTRLTVL.

The chain joins TRBV10-2 to TRBJ2-5; 8 nucleotides agree with TRBD2. With 2 bases clipped from V and 5 bases from J, the junction kept 7 bases outside the gene matches. The CDR3 extends over 15 amino acids. CDR1 is WSHSY and CDR2 is SAAADI in the germline V gene. The CDR3 protein is CASSEGSGRWETQYF. The CDR3 DNA is TGCGCCAGCAGTGAGGGCAGCGGGAGATGGGAGACCCAGTACTTC.

The rearrangement joins TRBV5-6 to TRBJ2-7; D may be TRBD1 (6 bases). V lost 1 base and J 3 bases, leaving 14 bases between the germline ends. CDR1 is SGHDT, CDR2 YYEEEE, per germline. The CDR3 spans 15 residues. The DNA of the CDR3 is TGTGCCAGCAGCTTGACGGACAGTACTATCTACGAGCAGTACTTC. This encodes CASSLTDSTIYEQYF.

The CDR3 region has the DNA TGTGCCAGCAGTTTTATAGGGGCGCACACTGAAGCTTTCTTT. Translated, it gives CASSFIGAHTEAFF. The V gene is TRBV27, the J gene TRBJ1-1; weak D call: TRBD1 (5 bases). Trimming took off 3 bases at V and 3 bases at J, with 11 bases between the two ends. There are 14 residues in the CDR3. CDR1 and CDR2 (germline): MNHEY, SMNVEV (reference sequence).

The chain joins TRBV7-2 to TRBJ1-2; D gene uncertain. The CDR3 covers 14 residues. V was shortened by 0 bases and J by 6 bases, with 11 bases between the two germline ends. Looked up from germline, CDR1 is SGHTA and CDR2 is FQGNSA. The CDR3 region is CASSLAVAGNGYTF. DNA of the CDR3: TGTGCCAGCAGCTTAGCGGTGGCAGGCAATGGCTACACCTTC.

The chain is built from TRBV2 and TRBJ2-1, with 9 bases that match TRBD1. Trimming cost V 4 bases and J 2 bases; bases outside gene matches: 3. Germline CDR1 and CDR2: SNHLY and FYNNEI. The CDR3 totals 15 residues. CDR3 in DNA: TGTGCCAGCAGTGGGGACAGGGCACCCTACAATGAGCAGTTCTTC. Translation: CASSGDRAPYNEQFF. The complete variable domain, with remaining parts taken from reference TRBV2 and TRBJ2-1, reads EPEVTQTPSHQVTQMGQEVILRCVPISNHLYFYWYRQILGQKVEFLVSFYNNEISEKSEIFDDQFSVERPDGSNFTLKIRSTKLEDSAMYFCASSGDRAPYNEQFFGPGTRLTVL.